A selection of T cell receptor beta chains follows, all from one sample in a study of T cells in Graves' hyperthyroidism and ophthalmopathy. Each CDR3 protein is one row after TCRdb ran MiXCR on the multiplex PCR reads. This table holds approximately 420,000 distinct CDR3 sequences, 15% found once. The specimen was blood. The source is a woman aged 25 to 39 with Graves' hyperthyroidism. CDR3s include the opening cysteine and the closing phenylalanine or tryptophan. D genes are given only for firm matches. The size field is filled for only some rows; it gives once, few, many or a size class.

cdr3_aa: CSARDLGYQETQYF
cdr3_nt: TGCAGTGCTAGAGATCTCGGGTACCAAGAGACCCAGTACTTC
v_call: TRBV20-1
d_call: NA
clone_size: few
j_call: TRBJ2-5

cdr3_aa: CASSEFQTNTGELFF
cdr3_nt: TGTGCCAGCAGTGAATTTCAGACGAACACCGGGGAGCTGTTTTTT
v_call: TRBV6-1
d_call: NA
clone_size: many
j_call: TRBJ2-2

cdr3_aa: CASSMGGTTEQYF
cdr3_nt: TGTGCCAGCAGCATGGGGGGGACTACCGAGCAGTACTTC
v_call: TRBV7-9
d_call: TRBD2
clone_size: NA
j_call: TRBJ2-7

cdr3_aa: CASSVLPGLAVTGELFF
cdr3_nt: TGTGCCAGCAGCGTTTTGCCGGGACTAGCGGTCACCGGGGAGCTGTTTTTT
v_call: TRBV7-3
d_call: TRBD2
clone_size: NA
j_call: TRBJ2-2

cdr3_aa: CAISERGTGVNEQFF
cdr3_nt: TGTGCCATCAGTGAGAGGGGAACGGGAGTGAATGAGCAGTTCTTC
v_call: TRBV10-3
d_call: NA
clone_size: few
j_call: TRBJ2-1

cdr3_aa: CASSDVSGTFYSNQPQHF
cdr3_nt: TGTGCCAGCAGTGATGTGTCAGGGACTTTCTATAGCAATCAGCCCCAGCATTTT
v_call: TRBV6-1
d_call: NA
clone_size: many
j_call: TRBJ1-5

cdr3_aa: CASSSNRVTGGLETQYF
cdr3_nt: TGTGCCAGCAGTTCGAATCGCGTCACGGGCGGGCTCGAGACCCAGTACTTC
v_call: TRBV28
d_call: NA
clone_size: many
j_call: TRBJ2-5

cdr3_aa: CASSFRNQPQHF
cdr3_nt: TGTGCCAGCAGCTTCCGGAATCAGCCCCAGCATTTT
v_call: TRBV13
d_call: NA
clone_size: many
j_call: TRBJ1-5

cdr3_aa: CASSRIPGRNSNQPQHF
cdr3_nt: TGTGCCAGCAGTCGCATACCGGGACGGAATAGCAATCAGCCCCAGCATTTT
v_call: TRBV27
d_call: NA
clone_size: NA
j_call: TRBJ1-5

cdr3_aa: CASSSFGTGGYEQYF
cdr3_nt: TGTGCCAGCAGCTCTTTTGGGACAGGGGGCTACGAGCAGTACTTC
v_call: TRBV27
d_call: TRBD1
clone_size: few
j_call: TRBJ2-7

cdr3_aa: CSAADPNTGELFF
cdr3_nt: TGCAGTGCTGCCGACCCTAACACCGGGGAGCTGTTTTTT
v_call: TRBV20-1
d_call: NA
clone_size: few
j_call: TRBJ2-2

cdr3_aa: CASSEWGPPLAEAFF
cdr3_nt: TGTGCCAGCAGTGAATGGGGGCCTCCGTTGGCTGAAGCTTTCTTT
v_call: TRBV2
d_call: NA
clone_size: many
j_call: TRBJ1-1

cdr3_aa: CSASWTSGSSDTQYF
cdr3_nt: TGCAGTGCTAGTTGGACTAGCGGGAGTTCAGATACGCAGTATTTT
v_call: TRBV20-1
d_call: TRBD2
clone_size: few
j_call: TRBJ2-3

cdr3_aa: CASRLRGTTDTQYF
cdr3_nt: TGCGCCAGCAGACTTAGGGGTACCACAGATACGCAGTATTTT
v_call: TRBV10-2
d_call: NA
clone_size: few
j_call: TRBJ2-3

cdr3_aa: CSARLAGLSTDTQYF
cdr3_nt: TGCAGTGCTAGGCTAGCGGGGCTTAGCACAGATACGCAGTATTTT
v_call: TRBV20-1
d_call: TRBD2
clone_size: NA
j_call: TRBJ2-3

cdr3_aa: CASSTPGGGGYTF
cdr3_nt: TGTGCCAGCAGTACTCCAGGGGGGGGCGGCTACACCTTC
v_call: TRBV28
d_call: TRBD1
clone_size: few
j_call: TRBJ1-2

cdr3_aa: CASSFYRVGQPQHF
cdr3_nt: TGTGCCAGCAGTTTTTACAGGGTCGGCCAGCCCCAGCATTTT
v_call: TRBV28
d_call: NA
clone_size: NA
j_call: TRBJ1-5

cdr3_aa: CATSRDSAAIEQFF
cdr3_nt: TGTGCCACCAGCAGAGATTCAGCGGCCATTGAGCAGTTCTTC
v_call: TRBV15
d_call: NA
clone_size: NA
j_call: TRBJ2-1

cdr3_aa: CASSDLPGQGMTDTQYF
cdr3_nt: TGTGCCAGCAGTGACCTACCGGGACAGGGGATGACAGATACGCAGTATTTT
v_call: TRBV28
d_call: TRBD1
clone_size: NA
j_call: TRBJ2-3

cdr3_aa: CASSITPSGAGELFF
cdr3_nt: TGTGCCAGTAGTATAACCCCTAGCGGGGCCGGGGAGCTGTTTTTT
v_call: TRBV19
d_call: TRBD2
clone_size: NA
j_call: TRBJ2-2

cdr3_aa: CASSQDLETPSYEQYF
cdr3_nt: TGTGCCAGCAGCCAAGATCTGGAGACACCCTCCTACGAGCAGTACTTC
v_call: TRBV3-1
d_call: NA
clone_size: NA
j_call: TRBJ2-7

cdr3_aa: CASSSFDTGKRNSNQPQHF
cdr3_nt: TGTGCCAGCAGTTCTTTCGATACAGGGAAGAGGAATAGCAATCAGCCCCAGCATTTT
v_call: TRBV28
d_call: NA
clone_size: many
j_call: TRBJ1-5

cdr3_aa: CASRLEAGGNTIYF
cdr3_nt: TGTGCCAGCCGTTTAGAGGCGGGAGGAAACACCATATATTTT
v_call: TRBV28
d_call: NA
clone_size: once
j_call: TRBJ1-3

cdr3_aa: CASSQDVLAVTDTQYF
cdr3_nt: TGTGCCAGCAGCCAAGACGTACTAGCGGTCACAGATACGCAGTATTTT
v_call: TRBV14
d_call: TRBD2
clone_size: NA
j_call: TRBJ2-3

cdr3_aa: CASSLEPGSRDTQYF
cdr3_nt: TGTGCCAGCAGCTTAGAGCCCGGAAGCCGGGATACGCAGTATTTT
v_call: TRBV7-2
d_call: NA
clone_size: few
j_call: TRBJ2-3

cdr3_aa: CATKGSGGDKETQYF
cdr3_nt: TGTGCCACCAAGGGTTCCGGGGGGGACAAAGAGACCCAGTACTTC
v_call: TRBV24-1
d_call: TRBD2
clone_size: many
j_call: TRBJ2-5

cdr3_aa: CASSRGTQYF
cdr3_nt: TGTGCCAGCAGTAGAGGGACGCAGTATTTT
v_call: TRBV12-3/TRBV12-4
d_call: NA
clone_size: many
j_call: TRBJ2-3

cdr3_aa: CASSPTGGVYNEQFF
cdr3_nt: TGTGCCAGCAGCCCGACAGGGGGCGTTTACAATGAGCAGTTCTTC
v_call: TRBV12-3/TRBV12-4
d_call: TRBD1
clone_size: many
j_call: TRBJ2-1

cdr3_aa: CASSVGSRGYNEQFF
cdr3_nt: TGTGCCAGCAGCGTAGGGAGTCGGGGTTACAATGAGCAGTTCTTC
v_call: TRBV9
d_call: NA
clone_size: few
j_call: TRBJ2-1